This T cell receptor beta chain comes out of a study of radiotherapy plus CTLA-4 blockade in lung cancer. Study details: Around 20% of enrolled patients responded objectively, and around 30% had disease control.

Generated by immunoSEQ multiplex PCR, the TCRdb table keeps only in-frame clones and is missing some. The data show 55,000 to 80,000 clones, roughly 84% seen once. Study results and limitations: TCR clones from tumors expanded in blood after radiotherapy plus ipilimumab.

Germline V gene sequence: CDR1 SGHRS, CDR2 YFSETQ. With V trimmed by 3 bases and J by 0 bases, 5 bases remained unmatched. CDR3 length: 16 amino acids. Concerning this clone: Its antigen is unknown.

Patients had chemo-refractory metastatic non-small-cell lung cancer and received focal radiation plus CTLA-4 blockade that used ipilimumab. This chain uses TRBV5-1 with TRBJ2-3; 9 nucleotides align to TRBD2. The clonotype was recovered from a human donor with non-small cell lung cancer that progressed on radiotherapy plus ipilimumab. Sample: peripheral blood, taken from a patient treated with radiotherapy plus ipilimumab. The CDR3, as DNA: TGCGCCAGCAGCTCCGGGACTAGCAGAAGCACAGATACGCAGTATTTT. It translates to CASSSGTSRSTDTQYF.